These 10 T cell receptor beta chains originate from one sample sequenced in a study of T cells after yellow fever vaccination. TCRdb used MiXCR to reprocess the 5' RACE reads, holding one entry per CDR3 protein. The sample contains about 220,000 distinct CDR3 sequences, about 3% of which appear only once. This specimen consisted of CD4+ T cells sorted from PBMCs, obtained 10 days after the yellow fever booster vaccination. The source is a man aged 18 to 30 who received the YFV17D yellow fever vaccine.

This clonotype was seen repeatedly, ten times or more. The chain carries TRBV6-6 and TRBJ2-5, with D possibly called TRBD1 or TRBD2 (5 bases each). Germline CDR1 and CDR2: MNHNY and SVGAGI (reference sequence). The CDR3 has 15 amino acids. V lost 5 bases, J lost 9 bases, and 22 bases lay in between. The DNA of the CDR3 is TGTGCCAGCAGTGACGGTAGTGTTGGGGCGAGGGCCCAGTACTTC. Translating it yields CASSDGSVGARAQYF.

The V gene is TRBV7-2, the J gene TRBJ2-7, with D unclear. Deletions cut 3 bases from V and 2 bases from J, with 14 bases between. This CDR3 region has 15 residues. Germline V gene data show CDR1 as SGHTA and CDR2 as FQGNSA. In nucleotides, the CDR3 is TGTGCCAGCAGCTTTGGAGCCCTGGGGACCTACGAGCAGTACTTC. Protein: CASSFGALGTYEQYF. The full variable domain, rest sourced from reference TRBV7-2 and TRBJ2-7, is GAGVSQSPSNKVTEKGKDVELRCDPISGHTALYWYRQSLGQGLEFLIYFQGNSAPDKSGLPSDRFSAERTGGSVSTLTIQRTQQEDSAVYLCASSFGALGTYEQYFGPGTRLTVT.

This clonotype has only a few counts. The chain joins TRBV10-3 to TRBJ1-2, with D maybe TRBD1 (5 bases). CDR1 is ENHRY and CDR2 is SYGVKD in the germline V gene. CDR3 size: 14 residues. Trimming took 7 bases from V and 4 from J, leaving 16 bases between them. In DNA, the CDR3 is TGTGCCATCAAGGAGGGACGGGAGGGCTATGGCTACACCTTC. This gives the protein CAIKEGREGYGYTF.

This clonotype was seen only a few times. This chain links TRBV6-2 or TRBV6-3 with TRBJ2-7, with D uncertain. Looked up from germline, CDR1 is MNHEY and CDR2 is SVGEGT. CDR3 length: 12 residues. V gave up 6 bases and J gave up 1 base, with 7 bases separating them. DNA of the CDR3: TGTGCCAGCAGAGCACATTCCTACGAGCAGTACGTC. This translates into CASRAHSYEQYV.

This clonotype was seen ten or more times. The rearrangement links TRBV30 to TRBJ2-5; D is perhaps TRBD1 (6 bases). V lost 0 bases and J lost 5, with 7 bases in between. Germline CDR1 and CDR2: GTSNPN and SVGIG (reference sequence). The CDR3 has 12 amino acids. The CDR3 coding sequence is TGTGCCTGGAGTGTACAGGGTGAGACCCAGTACTTC. Amino acids: CAWSVQGETQYF.

This clonotype was counted only a few times. CDR3 sequence (DNA): TGTGCCATCAGGGACCTAGCGGGGGGGCGCGATGAGCAGTTCTTC. Protein: CAIRDLAGGRDEQFF. The rearrangement links TRBV10-3 to TRBJ2-1, with TRBD2 identical over 12 bases. The germline CDR1 and CDR2 sequences are ENHRY and SYGVKD. The CDR3 covers 15 residues. J was trimmed by 8 bases and V by 6 bases; bases with no gene match: 8.

This clonotype was seen at least ten times. The chain employs TRBV7-2 and TRBJ1-5; no clear D gene. In germline, CDR1 is SGHTA, CDR2 FQGNSA. The CDR3 is 12 amino acids. Trimming cost V 5 bases and J 5 bases, with 7 bases left between them. CDR3 in DNA: TGTGCCAGCAGCGATCGAGATCAGCCCCAGCATTTT. Its translation: CASSDRDQPQHF.

This clonotype was seen a few times. The J gene is TRBJ2-7, the V gene TRBV3-1, with 7 bases that match TRBD1. Losses at the gene ends were 2 bases for V and 2 bases for J; bases not matched to a gene: 3. This CDR3 has 14 residues. CDR1 and CDR2 (germline): LGHDT, YNNKEL (reference sequence). The CDR3 nucleotides read TGTGCCAGCAGCCAATCTGACAGGGCCTACGAGCAGTACGTC. Its protein is CASSQSDRAYEQYV.

This clonotype was observed at least ten times. The V and J genes are TRBV29-1 and TRBJ2-3; D ambiguous. The CDR3 runs to 12 residues. V lost 3 bases and J 3 bases, leaving 7 bases between the germline ends. Germline V gives CDR1 SQVTM, CDR2 ANQGSEA. CDR3: CSVEPQTDTQYF. DNA for the CDR3: TGCAGCGTTGAGCCACAGACAGATACGCAGTATTTT.

The sample holds many counts of this clonotype. The gene calls are TRBV7-8 and TRBJ1-1; a possible D gene is TRBD1 (6 bases). CDR1 and CDR2 (germline): SGHVS, FQNEAQ. The CDR3 is made up of 15 amino acids. V dropped 5 bases and J dropped 6 bases, with 19 bases sitting between them. In DNA form, the CDR3 reads TGTGCCAGCAGCCCCCAGGGGTGGGGGGCGGCTGAAGCTTTCTTT. This codes for CASSPQGWGAAEAFF.